Listed below are T cell receptor beta chains from one sample, sequenced in a study of metastatic and nonmetastatic thyroid tumors. TCRdb re-called the PCR reads with MiXCR. The sample has 11,000 to 15,000 clones, over 25% seen once. The source material was tumor tissue. The receptors here all came from a female donor with papillary thyroid cancer or a benign thyroid nodule (not recorded which). Some clones in this sample may be carry-over from other donors' samples. Each CDR3 is given with its conserved first and last residue. The order of the fields is J gene, clone size, V gene, D gene, CDR3 DNA, CDR3 protein. A D gene is named only where the DNA matches it firmly. A row's size may be missing; if present it is once, few, many or a size class.

J: TRBJ1-6
size: few
V: TRBV28
D: NA
DNA: TGTGCCAGCAATGGACAGTATACATTAAATTCACCCCTCCACTTT
CDR3: CASNGQYTLNSPLHF

J: TRBJ1-1
size: NA
V: TRBV28
D: TRBD1
DNA: TGTGCCAGCACCGTGACAGGGCTTACTGAAGCTTTCTTT
CDR3: CASTVTGLTEAFF

J: TRBJ2-3
size: few
V: TRBV29-1
D: NA
DNA: TGCAGCGTTGACCATACCAGGGCTACAGATACGCAGTATTTT
CDR3: CSVDHTRATDTQYF

J: TRBJ2-1
size: few
V: TRBV27
D: NA
DNA: TGTGCCAGCAGCCCCCCAGCGGGCGGGACATGTGATGAGCAGTTCTTC
CDR3: CASSPPAGGTCDEQFF

J: TRBJ1-6
size: few
V: TRBV6-1
D: NA
DNA: TGTGCCAGCAGTGAGGCGGGAGGGCCAGGGCCTTCCTATTCACCCCTCCACTTT
CDR3: CASSEAGGPGPSYSPLHF

J: TRBJ2-5
size: NA
V: TRBV5-4
D: NA
DNA: TGTGCCAGCGGTTCAGTGGGGGGAATATTAGAGACCCAGTACTTC
CDR3: CASGSVGGILETQYF

J: TRBJ2-7
size: medium-sized
V: TRBV5-1
D: TRBD1
DNA: TGCGCCAGCAGCTCGGGACAGGTGGTTTCCGAGCAGTACTTC
CDR3: CASSSGQVVSEQYF

J: TRBJ2-7
size: NA
V: TRBV15
D: NA
DNA: TGTGCCACCAGCAGACAGTTGAGCTCCTACGAGCAGTACTTC
CDR3: CATSRQLSSYEQYF

J: TRBJ1-1
size: NA
V: TRBV30
D: TRBD1
DNA: TGTGCCTGGAGTCGGGACAGACAAGCTTTCTTT
CDR3: CAWSRDRQAFF

J: TRBJ2-7
size: few
V: TRBV2
D: TRBD2
DNA: TGTGCCAGCATTGGGACTAGCGGGAGGGGTGAGCAGTACTTC
CDR3: CASIGTSGRGEQYF

J: TRBJ1-5
size: once
V: TRBV11-2
D: TRBD1
DNA: TGTGCCAGCAGCTCACCGGCCGGACAGGGGCCCTCTAGCAATCAGCCCCAGCATTTT
CDR3: CASSSPAGQGPSSNQPQHF

J: TRBJ2-7
size: NA
V: TRBV5-1
D: TRBD1
DNA: TGCGCCAGCAGCTTGTATTACCTTGACAGGGGGCAATACGAGCAGTACTTC
CDR3: CASSLYYLDRGQYEQYF

J: TRBJ2-1
size: NA
V: TRBV3-1
D: NA
DNA: TGTGCCAGCAGCCAAATTAGCCGCAATGAGCAGTTCTTC
CDR3: CASSQISRNEQFF

J: TRBJ2-2
size: few
V: TRBV9
D: NA
DNA: TGTGCCAGCAGCGTAGACTACTTCGGTTCCGGGGAGCTGTTTTTT
CDR3: CASSVDYFGSGELFF

J: TRBJ1-2
size: NA
V: TRBV3-1
D: NA
DNA: TGTGCCAGCAGCCAAGCTTATGGAGGGGGGCTTGGCTACACCTTC
CDR3: CASSQAYGGGLGYTF

J: TRBJ2-2
size: many
V: TRBV4-2
D: TRBD1
DNA: TGTGCCAGCAGCGCCCGACAGGGGGAACCGGGGGAGCTGTTTTTT
CDR3: CASSARQGEPGELFF

J: TRBJ2-1
size: NA
V: TRBV5-1
D: TRBD2
DNA: TGCGCCAGCAGCTCCCCCCGACTAGCGGAGGCCTACAATGAGCAGTTCTTC
CDR3: CASSSPRLAEAYNEQFF

J: TRBJ2-1
size: NA
V: TRBV6-1
D: TRBD1
DNA: TGTGCCAGCAGCCTGGACAGGGGGCGGAATGAGCAGTTCTTC
CDR3: CASSLDRGRNEQFF

J: TRBJ2-1
size: few
V: TRBV6-1
D: NA
DNA: TGTGCCAGCACCCCTGTGAGCAATGAGCAGTTCTTC
CDR3: CASTPVSNEQFF

J: TRBJ1-1
size: many
V: TRBV10-2
D: NA
DNA: TGCGCCAGCAGGACCCTCTGGGGGGAAAACACTGAAGCTTTCTTT
CDR3: CASRTLWGENTEAFF

J: TRBJ2-7
size: few
V: TRBV6-1
D: NA
DNA: TGTGCCAGCAGTGAAGTTTATAGAGGGTTCGGGTCCTACGAGCAGTACTTC
CDR3: CASSEVYRGFGSYEQYF

J: TRBJ2-2
size: few
V: TRBV6-4
D: NA
DNA: TGTGCCAGCAGTGAGAGGGGTTCCTTCGGGTCCGGGGAGCTGTTTTTT
CDR3: CASSERGSFGSGELFF

J: TRBJ1-6
size: medium-sized
V: TRBV11-2
D: NA
DNA: TGTGCCAGCAGCTCAGCCTCGAGCTCCTATAATTCACCCCTCCACTTT
CDR3: CASSSASSSYNSPLHF

J: TRBJ2-3
size: NA
V: TRBV12-3/TRBV12-4
D: TRBD1
DNA: TGTGCCAGCAGTTTAGAGGGACAGAACACAGATACGCAGTATTTT
CDR3: CASSLEGQNTDTQYF

J: TRBJ2-7
size: few
V: TRBV28
D: NA
DNA: TGTGCCAGCAGTTTACAGGGGAGCTCCTACGAGCAGTACTTC
CDR3: CASSLQGSSYEQYF

J: TRBJ2-7
size: few
V: TRBV5-1
D: NA
DNA: TGCGCCAGCAGCCCCTGGACGGGGATGAGGGGCGAGCAGTACTTC
CDR3: CASSPWTGMRGEQYF

J: TRBJ2-7
size: NA
V: TRBV4-1
D: NA
DNA: TGCGCCGGCAGCCCAGGAAGGTGGTACGAGCAGTACTTC
CDR3: CAGSPGRWYEQYF

J: TRBJ2-3
size: NA
V: TRBV30
D: TRBD2
DNA: TGTGCCAGGCCTCTAGCGGGAGCCTTTCTAGATACGCAGTATTTT
CDR3: CARPLAGAFLDTQYF

J: TRBJ1-4
size: NA
V: TRBV5-4
D: NA
DNA: TGTGCCAGCAGCCAAGCCGGGACGGATGAAAAACTGTTTTTT
CDR3: CASSQAGTDEKLFF

J: TRBJ2-3
size: NA
V: TRBV6-4
D: NA
DNA: TGTGCCAGCAGTGAAGTACAAGAATCAGATACGCAGTATTTT
CDR3: CASSEVQESDTQYF

J: TRBJ2-5
size: many
V: TRBV29-1
D: NA
DNA: TGCAGCGTTGTGGAGGGGGAGACCCAGTACTTC
CDR3: CSVVEGETQYF

J: TRBJ2-7
size: NA
V: TRBV20-1
D: TRBD2
DNA: TGCAGTGCTAGAGATGTGGGACTAGCGGGAAAGCAGTACGAGCAGTACTTC
CDR3: CSARDVGLAGKQYEQYF

J: TRBJ1-1
size: NA
V: TRBV5-5
D: NA
DNA: TGTGCCGGAGGAACCGTTGTGAACACTGAAGCTTTCTTT
CDR3: CAGGTVVNTEAFF

J: TRBJ1-5
size: many
V: TRBV4-2
D: NA
DNA: TGTGCCAGCAGCCACTCGGACGGGAGCAATCAGCCCCAGCATTTT
CDR3: CASSHSDGSNQPQHF

J: TRBJ1-2
size: NA
V: TRBV20-1
D: NA
DNA: TGCAGTGCTCTCCGGGACCTAAACTATGGCTACACCTTC
CDR3: CSALRDLNYGYTF

J: TRBJ2-6
size: medium-sized
V: TRBV6-1
D: TRBD1
DNA: TGTGCCAGCAGTGTCCACAGGGGGCAATCTCTCTCTGGGGCCAACGTCCTGACTTTC
CDR3: CASSVHRGQSLSGANVLTF

J: TRBJ1-6
size: NA
V: TRBV2
D: NA
DNA: TGTGCCAGCAGTGACTCGCAAGGACACCCCAATTCACCCCTCCACTTT
CDR3: CASSDSQGHPNSPLHF

J: TRBJ2-7
size: medium-sized
V: TRBV11-2
D: TRBD1
DNA: TGTGCCAGCAGCTCCGGACAGGGGCCTTCCTACGAGCAGTACTTC
CDR3: CASSSGQGPSYEQYF

J: TRBJ1-2
size: once
V: TRBV7-8
D: TRBD1
DNA: TGTGCCAGCAGCCCGGGGGGGGACAGGGGATGGTACTATGGCTACACCTTC
CDR3: CASSPGGDRGWYYGYTF

J: TRBJ2-7
size: NA
V: TRBV2
D: NA
DNA: TGTGCCAGCGCAACCGGGGAGGTTCCCTACGAGCAGTACTTC
CDR3: CASATGEVPYEQYF

J: TRBJ1-1
size: few
V: TRBV28
D: NA
DNA: TGTGCCAGCAGCCCCGGTGCAGATATTACTGAAGCTTTCTTT
CDR3: CASSPGADITEAFF

J: TRBJ1-6
size: many
V: TRBV28
D: NA
DNA: TGTGCCAGCAGTTTTTCCCGGGAATTCACCCTCCACTTT
CDR3: CASSFSREFTLHF

J: TRBJ2-3
size: few
V: TRBV6-5
D: NA
DNA: TGTGCCAGCAGTTACGGGAGAAGCACAGATACGCAGTATTTT
CDR3: CASSYGRSTDTQYF

J: TRBJ2-7
size: medium-sized
V: TRBV6-2/TRBV6-3
D: TRBD1
DNA: TGTGCCAGCGGGTCCACAGGGGTTTTCTACGAGCAGTACTTC
CDR3: CASGSTGVFYEQYF

J: TRBJ2-7
size: few
V: TRBV28
D: NA
DNA: TGTGCCAGCAGTTTCAGGGGCGAGCAGTACTTC
CDR3: CASSFRGEQYF

J: TRBJ2-1
size: medium-sized
V: TRBV19
D: TRBD2
DNA: TGTGCCAGTAGTATAGGGACTAGCGGGGGGGTGGATCGATTCTTC
CDR3: CASSIGTSGGVDRFF